The rows below give T cell receptor beta chains drawn from one sample of a study of cytomegalovirus exposure and HLA in healthy donors. The assay was immunoSEQ multiplex PCR, and TCRdb's table has in-frame clones only and misses some. The sample yields fewer than 70,000 clones, roughly 80% seen once. The sample was PBMCs. The source of these receptors is a human donor in good health. Each CDR3 is given with its conserved first and last residue. D genes are given only for firm matches. For some rows the clone size is stated as once, few or many, or as a class when expanded; others skip it.

>.|TRBJ1-5|few|TRBV28
TGTGCCAGCAGTTTTCGGCAGGGTGGTAATCAGCCCCAGCATTTT
CASSFRQGGNQPQHF
>.|TRBJ2-2|few|TRBV7-2
TGTGCCAGCAGCTACTACTACCAGCCCGGGGAGCTGTTTTTT
CASSYYYQPGELFF
>TRBD2|TRBJ2-1|.|TRBV5-6
TGTGCCAGCAGGACACGTGTATCTAGCGGGGCCTACAATGAGCAGTTCTTC
CASRTRVSSGAYNEQFF
>.|TRBJ2-1|.|TRBV4-1
TGCGCCAGCAGCCAAGTACTAGTCCACAATGAGCAGTTCTTC
CASSQVLVHNEQFF
>TRBD1|TRBJ2-1|.|TRBV5-1
TGCGCCAGCAGCTTCGACAGGGCCTACAATGAGCAGTTCTTC
CASSFDRAYNEQFF
>.|TRBJ2-2|.|TRBV5-6
TGTGCCAGCAGCTTGGTGGCTAGGGGGGAGCTGTTTTTT
CASSLVARGELFF
>TRBD2|TRBJ2-7|.|TRBV6-1
TGTGCCAGCAGTGAAGGTAGCGGGGGGTTGTACGAGCAGTACTTC
CASSEGSGGLYEQYF
>.|TRBJ1-1|.|TRBV27
TGTGCCAGCAGTTTAAAATGGGAAGGGACTGAAGCCTTCTTT
CASSLKWEGTEAFF
>TRBD1|TRBJ1-1|.|TRBV5-1
TGCGCCAGCAGCTTAATGACAGGGATGAACACTGAAGCTTTCTTT
CASSLMTGMNTEAFF
>TRBD2|TRBJ2-7|.|TRBV7-9
TGTGCCAGCAGCTCGACTAGCGGGATGGGTTACGAGCAGTACTTC
CASSSTSGMGYEQYF
>.|TRBJ1-2|few|TRBV11-2
TGTGCCAGCAAATGGGATTCGGCAGGGGACATATATGGCTACACCTTC
CASKWDSAGDIYGYTF
>TRBD1|TRBJ2-7|.|TRBV4-2
TGTGCCAGCAGCCATTCCGGACAGGGGGCAGACGAGCAGTACTTC
CASSHSGQGADEQYF
>.|TRBJ2-3|.|TRBV6-1
TGTGCCAGCAGTGACCCGCGGAACACAGATACGCAGTATTTT
CASSDPRNTDTQYF
>TRBD2|TRBJ2-3|.|TRBV27
TGTGCCAGCAGGGGCGGGAGGGCCGGGGTGTCAGATACGCAGTATTTT
CASRGGRAGVSDTQYF
>.|TRBJ2-7|.|TRBV7-9
TGTGCCAGCAGCCTCGGAGCGTACGAGCAGTACTTC
CASSLGAYEQYF
>.|TRBJ2-7|.|TRBV5-4
TGTGCCAGCAGCTTGCGGGGGGCGGACGAGCAGTACTTC
CASSLRGADEQYF
>TRBD1|TRBJ1-1|.|TRBV7-9
TGTGCCAGCAGCTTAGCGGGACAGATAGACACTGAAGCTTTCTTT
CASSLAGQIDTEAFF
>TRBD1|TRBJ1-2|.|TRBV5-4
TGTGCCAGCAGCCCGACAGGGAATGGCTACACCTTC
CASSPTGNGYTF
>.|TRBJ1-4|.|TRBV2
TGTGCCAGCAGTGGGGGACTGGGACTGTTTTTT
CASSGGLGLFF
>.|TRBJ2-5|.|TRBV2
TGTGCCAGCAGTGATGGGAGGGGGGGCCGTTTTGGGGAGACCCAGTACTTC
CASSDGRGGRFGETQYF
>.|TRBJ1-4|.|TRBV7-3
TGTGCCAGCAGCCAAGGGGTTGGTGAAAAACTGTTTTTT
CASSQGVGEKLFF
>.|TRBJ2-5|.|TRBV7-6
TGTGCCAGCAGCCACACTAGCAATCGGGAGACCCAGTACTTC
CASSHTSNRETQYF
>TRBD1|TRBJ1-6|.|TRBV4-3
TGCGCCAGCAGTCCACAGGGGCTCTATAATTCACCCCTCCACTTT
CASSPQGLYNSPLHF
>.|TRBJ2-5|.|TRBV15
TGTGCCACCAGCAGTTCCGGGACTTATAAAGAGACCCAGTACTTC
CATSSSGTYKETQYF
>TRBD1|TRBJ2-2|.|TRBV7-6
TGTGCCAGCAGCCCACAGGGGGCAGGCACCGGGGAGCTGTTTTTT
CASSPQGAGTGELFF
>.|TRBJ1-2|.|TRBV11-2
TGTGCCAGCAGCTCTGTGCGGGGGAACTATGGCTACACCTTC
CASSSVRGNYGYTF
>.|TRBJ2-1|.|TRBV28
TGTGCCAGCTGTTTCCCGGATGAGAGGTCCTACAATGAGCAGTTCTTC
CASCFPDERSYNEQFF
>.|TRBJ2-1|.|TRBV4-3
TGCGCCAGCAGCCAGGTTGGGGGAGGACCCTACAATGAGCAGTTCTTC
CASSQVGGGPYNEQFF
>.|TRBJ2-3|.|TRBV12-5
TGTGCTAGTGGTTTAGAGCGGGTTACGCAGTATTTT
CASGLERVTQYF
>TRBD2|TRBJ2-2|.|TRBV11-3
TGTGCCAGCAGCAAATGGGGGGGGGACACCGGGGAGCTGTTTTTT
CASSKWGGDTGELFF
>.|TRBJ1-6|.|TRBV9
TGTGCCAGCAGCGTAGTGCCACTAGGTTCACCCCTCCACTTT
CASSVVPLGSPLHF
>TRBD2|TRBJ2-1|.|TRBV9
TGTGCCAGCAGCGAGACTAGCGGGAGAGCCGGTGAGCAGTTCTTC
CASSETSGRAGEQFF
>.|TRBJ1-1|.|TRBV19
TGTGCCAGTAGTACGGGAGGGGCCAGGAACACTGAAGCTTTCTTT
CASSTGGARNTEAFF
>.|TRBJ2-2|.|TRBV5-1
TGCGCCAGCAGCTTATCGGACACCGGGGAGCTGTTTTTT
CASSLSDTGELFF
>.|TRBJ2-5|.|TRBV7-2
TGTGCCAGCAGCTTTCTAGAAGAGACCCAGTACTTC
CASSFLEETQYF
>TRBD1|TRBJ2-1|few|TRBV4-2
TGTGCCAGCAGCCAAGATCAGGGACAGGGCTACAATGAGCAGTTCTTC
CASSQDQGQGYNEQFF
>TRBD2|TRBJ2-1|few|TRBV5-6
TGTGCCAGCAGCCCGACGGGTAGACTAGCGGTCAATGAGCAGTTCTTC
CASSPTGRLAVNEQFF